The present T cell receptor (beta chain) was sequenced within a study of T-cell reconstitution after alpha-beta-depleted transplantation in children. Study-wide results and caveats: Diversity and T-cell counts at one year after transplant derived mostly from new T cells. Day-60 TCRbeta diversity that was high in some patients was derived from surviving recipient T cells and thymic progenitors. It was reported that alpha-beta T cells came from several hundred expanded graft clones (about two months after transplant).

Many counts were recorded for this clonotype. Its matching antigen is unknown. Preparation of the TCRbeta library used unique molecular identifiers. TCRdb re-called the PCR reads through MiXCR, storing one row per CDR3 protein. Among roughly 200,000 distinct CDR3 sequences, approximately 10% were seen once, and the ten largest hold about 28%. The material sequenced was PBMCs, taken before TCRalphabeta/CD19-depleted stem cell transplant. The clonotype comes from a child under two years old with acute myeloid leukemia, due to receive a stem cell transplant.

The CDR3 is CASSLSGVEQYF. The DNA for the CDR3 is TGTGCCAGCAGCTTATCTGGTGTCGAGCAGTACTTC. This chain joins TRBV7-2 and TRBJ2-7; no clear D. The CDR3 runs 12 residues. The V gene's germline CDR1 is SGHTA and CDR2 FQGNSA. V lost 2 bases and J 6 bases, leaving 8 bases between the germline ends.